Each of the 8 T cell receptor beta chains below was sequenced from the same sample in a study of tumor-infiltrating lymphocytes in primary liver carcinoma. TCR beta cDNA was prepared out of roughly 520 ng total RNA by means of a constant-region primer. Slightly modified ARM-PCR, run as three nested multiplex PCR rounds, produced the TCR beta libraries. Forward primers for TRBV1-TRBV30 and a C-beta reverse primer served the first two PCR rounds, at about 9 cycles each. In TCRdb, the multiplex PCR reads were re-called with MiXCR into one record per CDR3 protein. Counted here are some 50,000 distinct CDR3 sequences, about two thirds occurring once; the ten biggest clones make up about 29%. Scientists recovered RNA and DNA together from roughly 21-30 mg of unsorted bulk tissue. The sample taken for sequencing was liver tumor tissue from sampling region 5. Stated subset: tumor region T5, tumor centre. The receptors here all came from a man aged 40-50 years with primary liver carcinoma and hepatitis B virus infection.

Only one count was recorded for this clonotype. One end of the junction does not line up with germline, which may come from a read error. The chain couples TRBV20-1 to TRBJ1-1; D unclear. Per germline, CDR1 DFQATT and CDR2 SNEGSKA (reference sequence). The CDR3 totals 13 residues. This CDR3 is CSARDPSGTEAFF. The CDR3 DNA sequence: TGCAGTGCAAGAGACCCATCGGGCACTGAAGCTTTCTTT.

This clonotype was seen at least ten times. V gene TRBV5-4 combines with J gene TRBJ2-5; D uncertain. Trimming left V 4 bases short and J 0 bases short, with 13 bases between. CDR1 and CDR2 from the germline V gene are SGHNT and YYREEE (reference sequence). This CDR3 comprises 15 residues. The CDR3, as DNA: TGTGCCAGCAGCCCTTCTGTCCAGGACCAAGAGACCCAGTACTTC. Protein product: CASSPSVQDQETQYF.

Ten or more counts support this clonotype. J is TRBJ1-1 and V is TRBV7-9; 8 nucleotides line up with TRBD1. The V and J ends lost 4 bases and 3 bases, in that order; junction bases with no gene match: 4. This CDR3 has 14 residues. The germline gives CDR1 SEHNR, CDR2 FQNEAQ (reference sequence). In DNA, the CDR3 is TGTGCCAGCAGCTCCGGGACAGGCTACACTGAAGCTTTCTTT. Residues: CASSSGTGYTEAFF.

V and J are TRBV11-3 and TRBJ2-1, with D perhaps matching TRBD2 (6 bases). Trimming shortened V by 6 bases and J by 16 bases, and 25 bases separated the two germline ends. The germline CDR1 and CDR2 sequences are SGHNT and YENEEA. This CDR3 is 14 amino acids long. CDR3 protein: CASRISGSCNENFF. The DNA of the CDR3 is TGTGCCAGCAGAATTAGCGGCTCTTGCAATGAGAATTTCTTC.

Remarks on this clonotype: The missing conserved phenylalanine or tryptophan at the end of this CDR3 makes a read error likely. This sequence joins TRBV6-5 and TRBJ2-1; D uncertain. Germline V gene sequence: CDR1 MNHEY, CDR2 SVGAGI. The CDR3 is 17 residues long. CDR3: CASSCLREGGSYNEQFS. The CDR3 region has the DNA TGTGCCAGCAGTTGCTTGCGCGAAGGTGGCTCCTACAACGAGCAGTTCAGC.

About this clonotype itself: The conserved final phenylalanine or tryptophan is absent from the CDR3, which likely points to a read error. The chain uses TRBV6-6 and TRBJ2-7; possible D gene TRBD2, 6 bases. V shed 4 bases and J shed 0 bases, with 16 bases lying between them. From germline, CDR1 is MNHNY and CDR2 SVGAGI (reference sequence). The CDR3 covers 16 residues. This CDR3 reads CASSSRRDGSSYEQYL. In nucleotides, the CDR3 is TGTGCCAGCAGTTCCCGCAGGGACGGGAGCTCCTACGAGCAGTACCTC.

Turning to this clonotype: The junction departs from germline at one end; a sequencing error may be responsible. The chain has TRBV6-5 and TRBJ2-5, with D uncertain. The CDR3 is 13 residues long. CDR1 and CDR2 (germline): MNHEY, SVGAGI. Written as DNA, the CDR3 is TGTACCAGCAATAAAGGCGGTCAAGAGACCCAGTACTTC. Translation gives CTSNKGGQETQYF.

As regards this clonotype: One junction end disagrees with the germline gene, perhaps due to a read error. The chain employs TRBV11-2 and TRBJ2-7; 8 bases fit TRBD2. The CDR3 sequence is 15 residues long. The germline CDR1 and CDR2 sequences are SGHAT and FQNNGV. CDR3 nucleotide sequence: TGTACCAGCAGCTTCCCGGGACTAGGAATCCACGGGCAGTACTTC. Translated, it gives CTSSFPGLGIHGQYF.